This TCR beta chain was found in a study of cytomegalovirus exposure and HLA in healthy donors. 60 Vbeta and 13 Jbeta primers were used in PCR. Authors' processing steps: It was a later analysis that counted some 80 million unique TCR beta chains, of which roughly 11 million were shared. Sequenced by immunoSEQ multiplex PCR; TCRdb stores in-frame clones only, minus some. V and J calls and clone size are given by that table; D and trimming were obtained from the DNA. The sample shows about 130,000 clones, roughly 75% of them seen only once. The study's findings and limits: Later analysis placed DRB1 highest and HLA-C lowest in TCR association rates, which differed by HLA locus.

About this clone itself: Its antigen remains unidentified.

V was shortened by 5 bases and J by 4 bases, with 15 bases between the two germline ends. From germline, CDR1 is MNHEY and CDR2 SVGAGI. This CDR3 has 15 amino acids. This TCR derives from a woman aged 45-59 years in good health and CMV-seronegative. J is TRBJ2-1 and V is TRBV6-5, with a weak D call TRBD2 (6 bases). Sequencing was performed on PBMCs. This CDR3 reads CASSTSGTYYNEQFF. In DNA, the CDR3 is TGTGCCAGCAGTACGTCCGGGACTTATTACAATGAGCAGTTCTTC.